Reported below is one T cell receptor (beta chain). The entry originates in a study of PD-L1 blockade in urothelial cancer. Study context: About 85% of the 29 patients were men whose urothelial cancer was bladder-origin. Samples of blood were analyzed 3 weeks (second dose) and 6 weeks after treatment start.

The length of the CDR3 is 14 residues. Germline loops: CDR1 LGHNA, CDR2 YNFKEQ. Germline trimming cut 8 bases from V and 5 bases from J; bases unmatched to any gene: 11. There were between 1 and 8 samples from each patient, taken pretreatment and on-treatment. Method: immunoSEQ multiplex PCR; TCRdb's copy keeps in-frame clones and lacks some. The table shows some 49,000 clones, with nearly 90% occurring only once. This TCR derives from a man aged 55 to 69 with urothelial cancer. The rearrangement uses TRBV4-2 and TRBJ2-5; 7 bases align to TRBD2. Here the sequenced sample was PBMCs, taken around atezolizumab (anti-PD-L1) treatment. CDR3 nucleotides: TGTGCCAGCCGCGGAGGGGCCGGGAGGGAGACCCAGTACTTC. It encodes CASRGGAGRETQYF.